This passage covers 26 T cell receptor beta chains from one sample sequenced in a study of shared clonotypes between healthy human individuals. Profiled with immunoSEQ multiplex PCR; TCRdb holds only in-frame clones, not every one. The sample contains 2,100,000 or so clones, approximately 96% of which appear only once. The sample comprised naive CD4+ T cells sorted from blood. Sample subset: CD45RA+ positively selected. These receptor sequences come from a man between 18 and 29 years old in good health.

This chain connects TRBV5-1 to TRBJ2-7; 8 positions match TRBD1. J lost 0 bases, V lost 0 bases, and 8 bases had no gene match. The V gene's germline CDR1 is SGHRS and CDR2 YFSETQ. The length of the CDR3 is 17 residues. CDR3: CASSLAGQGWSSYEQYF. CDR3 nucleotide sequence: TGCGCCAGCAGCTTGGCCGGACAGGGTTGGAGCTCCTACGAGCAGTACTTC.

The chain's CDR3 is CASSEAWTGSSYEQYF. The CDR3, as DNA: TGTGCCAGCAGTGAAGCCTGGACGGGAAGCTCCTACGAGCAGTACTTC. The chain combines TRBV2 with TRBJ2-7, with D possibly matching TRBD2 (5 bases). This CDR3 comprises 16 residues. Germline lookup yields CDR1 SNHLY and CDR2 FYNNEI. Trimming removed 0 bases at V and 0 bases at J, with 12 bases between.

The chain recombines TRBV28 with TRBJ1-1; no clear D gene. V gave up 5 bases and J gave up 1 base, with 14 bases separating them. This CDR3 region has 15 residues. Germline V CDR1 and CDR2: MDHEN, SYDVKM. CDR3 region: CASSTPGKANTEAFF. The CDR3 DNA follows: TGTGCCAGCAGTACCCCCGGTAAGGCGAACACTGAAGCTTTCTTT.

In the case of this clone: This same CDR3 is encoded by further DNA sequences in the sample. The chain uses TRBV6-5 and TRBJ2-1; D might be TRBD2 (6 bases). The germline V and J ends were trimmed by 6 bases and 7 bases, with 10 bases remaining between them. The V gene's germline CDR1 is MNHEY and CDR2 SVGAGI. The CDR3 sequence is 12 residues long. In DNA form, the CDR3 reads TGTGCCAGCAGCCTAGGGAGGAATGAGCAGTTCTTC. As protein: CASSLGRNEQFF.

This chain uses TRBV5-6 with TRBJ2-5; 10 bases are shared with TRBD2. This CDR3 comprises 14 residues. V lost 0 bases and J lost 4; bases outside the gene matches: 0. Germline V gene data show CDR1 as SGHDT and CDR2 as YYEEEE. CDR3: CASSLGLAGETQYF. The CDR3 nucleotides read TGTGCCAGCAGCTTGGGACTAGCGGGAGAGACCCAGTACTTC.

This rearrangement joins TRBV6-1 to TRBJ2-7; 11 bases fit TRBD2. This CDR3 is built from 15 residues. V was pared by 6 bases and J by 0 bases, with 4 bases of the junction left unmatched. From germline, CDR1 is MNHNS and CDR2 SASEGT. CDR3 in DNA: TGTGCCAGCAGACTGACTAGCGGGAACTCCTACGAGCAGTACTTC. Translation: CASRLTSGNSYEQYF.

This chain links TRBV29-1 with TRBJ1-2; D gene uncertain. The CDR3 has 12 residues. Trimming removed 4 bases from V and 5 bases from J, with 11 bases in between. Germline V gives CDR1 SQVTM, CDR2 ANQGSEA. In DNA, the CDR3 is TGCAGCGTTGGCTCAGGAAGATATGGCTACACCTTC. The encoded protein is CSVGSGRYGYTF.

The chain couples TRBV5-1 to TRBJ2-5; perhaps TRBD2 as D (7 bases). Germline V CDR1 and CDR2: SGHRS, YFSETQ. Trimming took off 3 bases at V and 5 bases at J, with 14 bases between the two ends. CDR3 size: 14 residues. The CDR3 nucleotides read TGCGCCAGCAGCTCCCGGGGGGCCCGGGAGACCCAGTACTTC. Protein: CASSSRGARETQYF.

This rearrangement joins TRBV10-2 to TRBJ2-7; D gene ambiguous. The CDR3 has 12 residues. From germline, CDR1 is WSHSY and CDR2 SAAADI. Trimming stripped 0 bases from V and 12 bases from J, with 12 bases between. CDR3 DNA sequence: TGCGCCAGCAGTGAGTCTACATCACCCGGGTACTTC. Amino acids: CASSESTSPGYF.

The chain has TRBV10-3 and TRBJ1-4; D gene ambiguous. The CDR3 sequence is 15 residues long. Trimming removed 2 bases from V and 0 bases from J, with 7 bases in between. Germline values: CDR1 ENHRY, CDR2 SYGVKD. CDR3 region: CAISEDGTTNEKLFF. The CDR3 DNA follows: TGTGCCATCAGTGAGGACGGAACAACTAATGAAAAACTGTTTTTT.

The chain carries TRBV30 and TRBJ2-2; D is tentatively TRBD1 or TRBD2 (5 bases each). The CDR3 totals 15 residues. The germline gives CDR1 GTSNPN, CDR2 SVGIG (reference sequence). Trimming stripped 4 bases from V and 0 bases from J, with 12 bases between. CDR3 bases: TGTGCCTGGAATACAGGAGGAACGAACACCGGGGAGCTGTTTTTT. Amino acid sequence: CAWNTGGTNTGELFF.

The rearrangement joins TRBV6-1 to TRBJ2-1; D not resolved. Germline V gene sequence: CDR1 MNHNS, CDR2 SASEGT. The CDR3 runs 14 residues. Deletions cut 11 bases from V and 4 bases from J, with 18 bases between. The CDR3 is CAGSLDPSYNEQFF. The DNA of the CDR3 is TGTGCCGGCTCTCTCGACCCCAGTTACAATGAGCAGTTCTTC.

J is TRBJ2-1 and V is TRBV28, with unresolved D. V gave up 3 bases and J gave up 7 bases, with 10 bases separating them. CDR1 and CDR2 from the germline V gene are MDHEN and SYDVKM. This CDR3 contains 13 residues. The CDR3 DNA sequence: TGTGCCAGCAGTTTTCCGACCGTGAATGAGCAGTTCTTC. Amino acid sequence: CASSFPTVNEQFF.

The chain joins TRBV10-2 to TRBJ2-1; D remains unclear. The germline gives CDR1 WSHSY, CDR2 SAAADI. Trimming cost V 2 bases and J 4 bases, with 12 bases left between them. This CDR3 region has 15 residues. CDR3 in DNA: TGCGCCAGCAGTGAGCCGCGGACCTATTACAATGAGCAGTTCTTC. Its protein product is CASSEPRTYYNEQFF.

This sequence joins TRBV19 and TRBJ1-1; D gene ambiguous. Germline V gives CDR1 LNHDA, CDR2 SQIVND (reference sequence). The CDR3 loop spans 14 amino acids. The V end lost 6 bases, the J end lost 4 bases, and 15 bases lay between the germline ends. The CDR3 sequence: CASSPQIAGTEAFF. The CDR3 coding sequence is TGTGCCAGTAGCCCACAGATTGCGGGCACTGAAGCTTTCTTT. The full variable domain, with the rest looked up from reference TRBV19 and TRBJ1-1, is DGGITQSPKYLFRKEGQNVTLSCEQNLNHDAMYWYRQDPGQGLRLIYYSQIVNDFQKGDIAEGYSVSREKKESFPLTVTSAQKNPTAFYLCASSPQIAGTEAFFGQGTRLTVV.

This CDR3 is CASSQELAVPATQYF. For the CDR3, the DNA is TGCGCCAGCAGCCAAGAGCTGGCAGTTCCAGCGACGCAGTATTTT. J is TRBJ2-3 and V is TRBV4-1; D ambiguous. Between the trimmed V and J ends, which lost 0 bases and 9 bases, there was a span of 16 bases. This CDR3 spans 15 amino acids. Germline V gene data show CDR1 as MGHRA and CDR2 as YSYEKL.

This clone has just a few counts. V usage is TRBV7-9 and J usage is TRBJ1-3, with D possibly matching TRBD1 (5 bases). The V end was cut by 3 bases, the J end by 3 bases, with 9 bases between. CDR3 size: 14 residues. CDR1 and CDR2 from the germline V gene are SEHNR and FQNEAQ (reference sequence). The CDR3 loop reads CASSFGAVGNTIYF. The CDR3 nucleotides are TGTGCCAGCAGCTTTGGGGCAGTTGGAAACACCATATATTTT.

The chain employs TRBV19 and TRBJ2-5; 9 positions agree with TRBD1. The CDR3 runs 15 residues. Trimming removed 3 bases from V and 4 bases from J; junction bases left unmatched: 6. Germline V lookup: CDR1 LNHDA, CDR2 SQIVND (reference sequence). The CDR3 is CASSIPGQGRETQYF. CDR3 bases: TGTGCCAGTAGTATCCCGGGACAGGGAAGAGAGACCCAGTACTTC.

This chain connects TRBV5-1 to TRBJ2-7; no firm D call. Per the germline V gene, CDR1 is SGHRS and CDR2 is YFSETQ. V dropped 0 bases and J dropped 0 bases, with 10 bases sitting between them. CDR3 length: 15 amino acids. In DNA, the CDR3 is TGCGCCAGCAGCTTGGACGCAGGAAGCTCCTACGAGCAGTACTTC. As protein: CASSLDAGSSYEQYF.

For this clone: This sample includes further DNA sequences coding for the same CDR3. The chain carries TRBV30 and TRBJ2-5; no clear D gene. Germline CDR1 reads GTSNPN; CDR2 reads SVGIG (reference sequence). Trimming took 2 bases from V and 5 from J, leaving 6 bases between them. The CDR3 is 11 residues long. The DNA of the CDR3 is TGTGCCTGGAGTTTAGAGGAGACCCAGTACTTC. Protein: CAWSLEETQYF. Drawing the rest from reference TRBV30 and TRBJ2-5, the complete variable domain is SQTIHQWPATLVQPVGSPLSLECTVEGTSNPNLYWYRQAAGRGLQLLFYSVGIGQISSEVPQNLSASRPQDRQFILSSKKLLLSDSGFYLCAWSLEETQYFGPGTRLLVL.

V and J are TRBV7-8 and TRBJ2-7, with 8 bases matching TRBD1. Looked up from germline, CDR1 is SGHVS and CDR2 is FQNEAQ. Trimming took 4 bases from V and 4 from J; bases not matched to a gene: 6. The CDR3 totals 14 residues. In DNA, the CDR3 is TGTGCCAGCAGCTGGGTGCAGGGGGCTTACGAGCAGTACTTC. Amino acid sequence: CASSWVQGAYEQYF.

In its sample, this clone was seen once. Other nucleotide sequences in the sample specify the same CDR3. The chain links TRBV11-2 to TRBJ2-1; TRBD2 aligns across 11 bases. This CDR3 has 15 amino acids. From germline, CDR1 is SGHAT and CDR2 FQNNGV. V lost 5 bases and J lost 3; bases outside the gene matches: 3. CDR3 coding DNA: TGTGCCAGCAGCCCGGGACTAGCGGTCTACAATGAGCAGTTCTTC. Translating it yields CASSPGLAVYNEQFF. The entire variable domain, with the rest obtained from reference TRBV11-2 and TRBJ2-1, is as follows: EAGVAQSPRYKIIEKRQSVAFWCNPISGHATLYWYQQILGQGPKLLIQFQNNGVVDDSQLPKDRFSAERLKGVDSTLKIQPAKLEDSAVYLCASSPGLAVYNEQFFGPGTRLTVL.

This sequence joins TRBV21-1 and TRBJ2-3; the table's D gene call, TRBD2, was not cross checked with the DNA. TRBV21-1 is a known pseudogene. The CDR3 is 13 residues long. The CDR3 coding sequence is TGTGCCAGCATCCCTGACTGCACAGATACGCAGTATTTT. Protein product: CASIPDCTDTQYF.

CDR3 sequence: CASKMTGTGELFF. The DNA of the CDR3 is TGTGCCAGCAAGATGACAGGGACCGGGGAGCTGTTTTTT. The chain joins TRBV5-6 to TRBJ2-2; 7 positions match TRBD1. The trim removed 6 bases at V and 5 bases at J, leaving 4 bases unmatched. This CDR3 has 13 amino acids. Germline V gene lookup returns CDR1 SGHDT and CDR2 YYEEEE. The full variable domain, its missing parts supplied by reference TRBV5-6 and TRBJ2-2, is DAGVTQSPTHLIKTRGQQVTLRCSPKSGHDTVSWYQQALGQGPQFIFQYYEEEERQRGNFPDRFSGHQFPNYSSELNVNALLLGDSALYLCASKMTGTGELFFGEGSRLTVL.

This clone was recorded only once. The CDR3 loop is CASSSSGTQYF. The CDR3 DNA follows: TGTGCCAGCAGCTCCAGTGGTACCCAGTACTTC. V gene TRBV7-3 combines with J gene TRBJ2-5, with D hard to call. This CDR3 comprises 11 residues. The germline V gene encodes CDR1 SGHTA and CDR2 FQGTGA. Trimming removed 4 bases at V and 8 bases at J, with 8 bases between. The complete variable domain, with remaining parts taken from reference TRBV7-3 and TRBJ2-5, reads GAGVSQTPSNKVTEKGKYVELRCDPISGHTALYWYRQSLGQGPEFLIYFQGTGAADDSGLPNDRFFAVRPEGSVSTLKIQRTERGDSAVYLCASSSSGTQYFGPGTRLLVL.

The rearrangement joins TRBV5-1 to TRBJ1-3; D might be TRBD1 (6 bases). The CDR3 is 18 residues long. CDR1 is SGHRS and CDR2 is YFSETQ in the germline V gene. V was pared by 3 bases and J by 0 bases, with 19 bases between. The CDR3 DNA is TGCGCCAGCAGCTCTGGAGGAGGGCGAGGGGGCTCTGGAAACACCATATATTTT. Amino acids: CASSSGGGRGGSGNTIYF.